Each of the 30 T cell receptor beta chains below was sequenced from the same sample in a study of T cell repertoires in cytomegalovirus infection. These TCRs' antigens remain unknown. MiXCR was run by TCRdb on the reads, yielding one entry per CDR3 protein. Among about 150,000 distinct CDR3 sequences, approximately 30% were seen once, and the ten largest hold about 52%. Sequences were derived from CD8+ T cells from cultured PBMCs, sampled from culture after CMV antigen stimulation. These receptors originate from a human donor in good health (CMV status not recorded). Some clones in this sample may be carry-over from other donors' samples.

J is TRBJ1-5 and V is TRBV20-1, with D perhaps matching TRBD1 (5 bases). CDR1 and CDR2 from the germline V gene are DFQATT and SNEGSKA (reference sequence). The CDR3 spans 17 residues. V was shortened by 0 bases and J by 0 bases, with 15 bases between the two germline ends. The CDR3 coding sequence is TGCAGTGCTAGAGATCCCAGGGACCCGTATAGCAATCAGCCCCAGCATTTT. It yields the protein CSARDPRDPYSNQPQHF.

This clonotype was detected many times. The chain couples TRBV28 to TRBJ1-4, with 10 bases aligning to TRBD1. V shed 5 bases and J 8 bases; nucleotides not matched to a gene: 11. The CDR3 has 16 amino acids. CDR1 is MDHEN, CDR2 SYDVKM, per germline. The CDR3 sequence is CASSQNFGTGDEKLFF. In DNA form, the CDR3 reads TGTGCCAGCAGTCAAAACTTCGGGACAGGGGACGAAAAACTGTTTTTT.

This clonotype was counted between two and nine times. The CDR3 spells CASSYSKTGTDYTF. Here the CDR3 DNA reads TGTGCCAGCAGTTACTCGAAAACCGGGACTGACTACACCTTC. The chain joins TRBV6-5 to TRBJ1-2; the D gene is possibly TRBD1 (5 bases). Germline values: CDR1 MNHEY, CDR2 SVGAGI. The CDR3 has 14 amino acids. Trimming shortened V by 0 bases and J by 10 bases, and 15 bases separated the two germline ends.

The chain has TRBV27 and TRBJ2-7; TRBD1 or TRBD2 may be the D gene (5 bases each). The germline V gene has CDR1 MNHEY and CDR2 SMNVEV (reference sequence). With 2 bases removed from V and 6 bases from J, the gap between germline ends came to 17 bases. The CDR3 totals 15 residues. CDR3 nucleotides: TGTGCCAGCAGTTTAGGGTACGGGACCCTGCGCGAGCAGTACTTC. This codes for CASSLGYGTLREQYF.

The sample holds many counts of this clonotype. This chain uses TRBV2 with TRBJ2-1; 7 nucleotides align to TRBD1. This CDR3 is 15 amino acids long. V was pared by 10 bases and J by 4 bases, with 13 bases of the junction left unmatched. The V gene's germline CDR1 is SNHLY and CDR2 FYNNEI. In DNA, the CDR3 is TGTGCCAAGAGAGCCCCCAGGACAGGTTACAATGAGCAGTTCTTC. Protein sequence: CAKRAPRTGYNEQFF.

This clonotype was seen many times. The chain combines TRBV7-8 with TRBJ2-2, with D possibly matching TRBD1 (6 bases). Trimming pared 5 bases from V and 9 bases from J, leaving 31 bases between. Germline V gives CDR1 SGHVS, CDR2 FQNEAQ. The CDR3 spans 19 residues. The CDR3 DNA reads as TGTGCCAGCAGCCCACCCCCATACAGGGTCAAAGCCCCGGGACGGGAGCTGTTTTTT. It is translated as CASSPPPYRVKAPGRELFF.

This clonotype was detected ten times or more. CDR3 residues: CASRGLDGANTGELFF. The DNA for the CDR3 is TGTGCCAGCCGGGGGCTGGACGGCGCGAACACCGGGGAGCTGTTTTTT. The chain has TRBV28 and TRBJ2-2; TRBD1 or TRBD2 may be the D gene (6 bases each). With 8 bases removed from V and 0 bases from J, the gap between germline ends came to 16 bases. This CDR3 contains 16 residues. Germline loops: CDR1 MDHEN, CDR2 SYDVKM.

This sequence joins TRBV7-8 and TRBJ2-7; D gene unclear. This CDR3 is built from 15 residues. Trimming shortened V by 2 bases and J by 0 bases, and 11 bases separated the two germline ends. Germline values: CDR1 SGHVS, CDR2 FQNEAQ. The CDR3 bases are TGTGCCAGCAGCTTAATCCCCGGTTACTCCTACGAGCAGTACTTC. Translating it yields CASSLIPGYSYEQYF.

This clonotype appeared a few times. This chain connects TRBV5-5 to TRBJ1-2; TRBD1 might be the D (5 bases). V lost 4 bases and J lost 3, with 19 bases in between. Germline V gene lookup returns CDR1 SGHKS and CDR2 YYEKEE (reference sequence). The CDR3 loop spans 16 amino acids. CDR3 residues: CASSPWGSGGDYGYTF. CDR3 DNA sequence: TGTGCCAGCAGCCCATGGGGTTCGGGGGGAGACTATGGCTACACCTTC.

This clonotype has more than one count but fewer than ten. This chain connects TRBV12-5 to TRBJ1-6; tentative D call: TRBD1 (6 bases). V was cut by 1 base and J by 8 bases, with 12 bases left in between. This CDR3 region has 15 residues. Germline values: CDR1 LGHNT, CDR2 FRNRAP. This CDR3 is CASGLGWTVYSPLHF. CDR3 DNA: TGTGCTAGTGGTTTGGGCTGGACAGTGTATTCACCCCTCCACTTT. The full variable domain, in which reference TRBV12-5 and TRBJ1-6 provide the parts outside the CDR3, is DARVTQTPRHKVTEMGQEVTMRCQPILGHNTVFWYRQTMMQGLELLAYFRNRAPLDDSGMPKDRFSAEMPDATLATLKIQPSEPRDSAVYFCASGLGWTVYSPLHFGNGTRLTVT.

About this clonotype itself: The germline gene is not matched at one end of the junction; a read error may be the cause. The rearrangement joins TRBV7-4 to TRBJ2-1; 14 nucleotides agree with TRBD2. This CDR3 is built from 16 residues. Looked up from germline, CDR1 is SGHVT and CDR2 is SQSDAQ. In DNA form, the CDR3 reads TGTGCCACCAGCTCGACTAGCGGGGGGGCTCACAATGAGCAGTTCTTC. It yields the protein CATSSTSGGAHNEQFF.

The chain has TRBV7-3 and TRBJ2-3, with 8 bases aligning to TRBD2. V was clipped by 5 bases and J by 0 bases; unmatched bases: 7. Germline lookup yields CDR1 SGHTA and CDR2 FQGTGA. The CDR3 consists of 16 residues. The CDR3 is CASSETSGTSTDTQYF. CDR3 DNA sequence: TGTGCCAGCAGCGAAACTAGCGGAACCAGCACAGATACGCAGTATTTT.

This sequence joins TRBV24-1 and TRBJ2-1, with D possibly TRBD1 on 6 matching bases. The ends were cut back, 3 bases at V and 2 bases at J, with 10 bases in the middle. Germline V CDR1 and CDR2: KGHDR, SFDVKD. This CDR3 region has 15 residues. This CDR3 is CATSDSRDTYNEQFF. DNA for the CDR3: TGTGCCACCAGTGATAGCCGGGACACCTACAATGAGCAGTTCTTC.

The chain carries TRBV6-6 and TRBJ2-1; D is unresolved. Trimming took off 8 bases at V and 8 bases at J, with 10 bases between the two ends. CDR1 is MNHNY, CDR2 SVGAGI, per germline (reference sequence). CDR3 length equals 11 residues. The CDR3 coding sequence is TGTGCCAGCCCGTTAGGGTATGAGCAGTTCTTC. It yields the protein CASPLGYEQFF.

Details on this clonotype: One junction end does not reproduce the germline sequence, and a read error may be involved. The chain is built from TRBV7-4 and TRBJ1-2; D gene uncertain. Germline V gives CDR1 SGHVT, CDR2 SQSDAQ. The CDR3 runs 13 residues. The CDR3 DNA follows: TGTGCCACCAGCCCCCCGGTATACTATGGCTACACCTTC. Its protein product is CATSPPVYYGYTF.

V usage is TRBV5-3 and J usage is TRBJ1-1; tentative D call: TRBD1 (5 bases). TRBV5-3 is an ORF, and what it does is uncertain. Trimming left V 8 bases short and J 1 base short, with 18 bases between. CDR3 length: 15 residues. Here the CDR3 DNA reads TGTGCCAGCAGCCGTCTGGGACTTCAGAACACTGAAGCTTTCTTT. Its protein product is CASSRLGLQNTEAFF.

DNA for the CDR3: TGTGCCAGTAGTGCCTCTGGGGCTTCCCTCTACGAGCAGTACTTC. It is translated as CASSASGASLYEQYF. The chain is built from TRBV19 and TRBJ2-7, with a weak D call TRBD1 (5 bases). V dropped 5 bases and J dropped 3 bases, with 17 bases sitting between them. The CDR3 is 15 amino acids. Germline values: CDR1 LNHDA, CDR2 SQIVND (reference sequence). The complete variable domain, with remaining parts taken from reference TRBV19 and TRBJ2-7, reads DGGITQSPKYLFRKEGQNVTLSCEQNLNHDAMYWYRQDPGQGLRLIYYSQIVNDFQKGDIAEGYSVSREKKESFPLTVTSAQKNPTAFYLCASSASGASLYEQYFGPGTRLTVT.

This chain uses TRBV9 with TRBJ1-1; D call uncertain. The CDR3 loop spans 15 amino acids. The germline gives CDR1 SGDLS, CDR2 YYNGEE. V was pared by 0 bases and J by 6 bases, with 15 bases between. DNA of the CDR3: TGTGCCAGCAGCGTAGACGGATATATGGCAGCTGAAGCTTTCTTT. This gives the protein CASSVDGYMAAEAFF.

J is TRBJ1-1 and V is TRBV6-1; 7 bases line up with TRBD1. V shed 6 bases, J shed 1 base, and the junction held 8 bases outside the gene matches. Germline V CDR1 and CDR2: MNHNS, SASEGT. The CDR3 has 15 amino acids. The CDR3 region is CASRLSRDRNTEAFF. The CDR3 DNA sequence: TGTGCCAGCAGGCTAAGCCGGGACAGGAACACTGAAGCTTTCTTT.

CDR3 sequence: CASSEVKRRSSYEQYF. The CDR3 nucleotides read TGTGCCAGCAGTGAAGTTAAGCGCAGGAGCTCCTACGAGCAGTACTTC. This chain uses TRBV2 with TRBJ2-7; no reliable D call. V shed 1 base and J shed 0 bases, with 13 bases lying between them. Germline loops: CDR1 SNHLY, CDR2 FYNNEI. The CDR3 is 16 amino acids.

This clonotype was picked up a small number of times. The chain joins TRBV27 to TRBJ2-7, with a possible D match to TRBD1 (6 bases). Germline loops: CDR1 MNHEY, CDR2 SMNVEV (reference sequence). The V and J ends lost 2 bases and 3 bases respectively, with 11 bases between them. This CDR3 spans 14 amino acids. Written as DNA, the CDR3 is TGTGCCAGCAGTTTAGGGGACACTTTCTACGAGCAGTACTTC. Amino acids: CASSLGDTFYEQYF.

The chain combines TRBV12-3 or TRBV12-4 with TRBJ2-7; 7 bases are a match to TRBD2. Trimming cost V 3 bases and J 3 bases; bases outside gene matches: 2. This CDR3 is built from 13 residues. DNA for the CDR3: TGTGCCAGCAGTTTTGCGGGGGACTACGAGCAGTACTTC. This encodes CASSFAGDYEQYF.

The chain carries TRBV12-3 or TRBV12-4 and TRBJ1-6, with D perhaps TRBD1 (6 bases). The CDR3 is made up of 13 amino acids. Trimming stripped 6 bases from V and 9 bases from J, with 12 bases between. DNA of the CDR3: TGTGCCAGCAGCCAGCGGGACATTTCACCCCTCCACTTT. It specifies CASSQRDISPLHF.

The chain uses TRBV7-2 and TRBJ1-2; D unresolved. Trimming took off 4 bases at V and 8 bases at J, with 17 bases between the two ends. This CDR3 has 14 residues. From germline, CDR1 is SGHTA and CDR2 FQGNSA. The CDR3 DNA follows: TGTGCCAGCAGCTCTCCGGGTGGTGTCTGGGGCTACACCTTC. This gives the protein CASSSPGGVWGYTF.

This chain uses TRBV6-5 with TRBJ2-1, with D possibly being TRBD1 or TRBD2 (5 bases each). CDR3 length: 15 residues. Trimming took 5 bases from V and 4 from J, leaving 15 bases between them. Germline V gene lookup returns CDR1 MNHEY and CDR2 SVGAGI. Here the CDR3 DNA reads TGTGCCAGCAGTCCCGGGACGGGTGTTTACAATGAGCAGTTCTTC. This codes for CASSPGTGVYNEQFF.

The chain employs TRBV19 and TRBJ1-1, with D hard to call. V was cut by 7 bases and J by 1 base, with 10 bases left in between. Germline CDR1 LNHDA, CDR2 SQIVND (reference sequence). CDR3 size: 13 residues. The CDR3 is CASTLSGNTEAFF. CDR3 DNA: TGTGCCAGTACTCTCTCGGGGAACACTGAAGCTTTCTTT.

This clonotype was observed at least ten times. The genes are TRBV10-2 and TRBJ2-7; a weak D match, TRBD1 (6 bases). CDR1 is WSHSY and CDR2 is SAAADI in the germline V gene. Trimming removed 6 bases from V and 0 bases from J, with 12 bases in between. The CDR3 sequence is 14 residues long. DNA for the CDR3: TGCGCCAGCAGCGACAGGCGGTACTCCTACGAGCAGTACTTC. It encodes CASSDRRYSYEQYF.

The chain uses TRBV29-1 and TRBJ2-5, with 11 positions matching TRBD2. The germline V gene encodes CDR1 SQVTM and CDR2 ANQGSEA. The CDR3 spans 14 residues. V lost 5 bases, J lost 4 bases, and 6 bases stayed unmatched. The CDR3 spells CSVSETSGVETQYF. Here the CDR3 DNA reads TGCAGCGTTTCGGAGACTAGCGGGGTAGAGACCCAGTACTTC.

The chain has TRBV5-1 and TRBJ2-7; no definite D call. Trimming stripped 0 bases from V and 2 bases from J, with 12 bases between. Germline-derived CDR1 and CDR2 are SGHRS and YFSETQ. The CDR3 has 15 residues. This CDR3 is CASSLEDPHTYEQYF. CDR3 sequence (DNA): TGCGCCAGCAGCTTGGAGGACCCACACACCTACGAGCAGTACTTC. Full variable domain (missing parts from reference TRBV5-1 and TRBJ2-7): KAGVTQTPRYLIKTRGQQVTLSCSPISGHRSVSWYQQTPGQGLQFLFEYFSETQRNKGNFPGRFSGRQFSNSRSEMNVSTLELGDSALYLCASSLEDPHTYEQYFGPGTRLTVT.

The chain combines TRBV12-3 or TRBV12-4 with TRBJ2-7, with D unresolved. The CDR3 loop spans 14 amino acids. Trimming cost V 3 bases and J 6 bases, with 15 bases left between them. The CDR3 sequence is CASSLLLGIPEQYF. Here the CDR3 DNA reads TGTGCCAGCAGTTTGTTACTGGGAATCCCCGAGCAGTACTTC.